The T cell receptor (beta chain) under discussion was sequenced for a study of cytomegalovirus exposure and HLA in healthy donors. Study summary: A prior analysis found roughly 110 million unique TCR beta sequences from approximately 190 million T cells. Assignment to the Caucasian-associated ancestry cluster applied to approximately 80% of the approximately 390 genotyped donors.

General study findings and limits: Most TCR sequences were rare, but some public TCRs occurred in many donors.

Germline CDR1 reads SGDLS; CDR2 reads YYNGEE. The CDR3 length is 15 residues. V was cut by 4 bases and J by 3 bases, with 16 bases left in between. The PCR ran on 60 Vbeta and 13 Jbeta primers. Sequenced by immunoSEQ multiplex PCR; TCRdb stores in-frame clones only, minus some. The table lists 180,000 or so clones, around 86% of them singletons. With regard to this clone: Its matching antigen is unknown.

This clonotype was obtained from a woman between 50 and 59 years old in good health and CMV-seropositive. The sequencing input was PBMCs. The V and J genes are TRBV9 and TRBJ2-5; a possible D gene is TRBD2 (6 bases). CDR3 nucleotide sequence: TGTGCCAGCAGCAAAACCGGGACTCCCAAAGAGACCCAGTACTTC. It specifies CASSKTGTPKETQYF.